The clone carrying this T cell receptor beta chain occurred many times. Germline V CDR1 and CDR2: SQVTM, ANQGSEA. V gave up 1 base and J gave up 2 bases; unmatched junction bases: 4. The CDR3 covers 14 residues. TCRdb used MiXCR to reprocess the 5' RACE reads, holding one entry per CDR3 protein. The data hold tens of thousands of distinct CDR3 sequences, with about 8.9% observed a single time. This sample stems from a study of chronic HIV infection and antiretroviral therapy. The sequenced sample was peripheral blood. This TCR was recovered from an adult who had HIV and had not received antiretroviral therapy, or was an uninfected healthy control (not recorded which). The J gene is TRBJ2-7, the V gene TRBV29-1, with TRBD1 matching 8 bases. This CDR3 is CSVEGATGAYEQYF. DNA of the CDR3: TGCAGCGTTGAAGGGGCGACAGGGGCCTACGAGCAGTACTTC.